The 23 T cell receptor beta chains given below trace back to one sample, sequenced in a study of shared clonotypes between healthy human individuals. Naivety among CD8 cells was defined by CD45RO negativity and positive CCR7 selection, thereby excluding terminally differentiated effector memory CD45RA+ cells. The repertoire was sequenced with immunoSEQ multiplex PCR; TCRdb's copy has only in-frame clones and lacks some. Seen here are about 550,000 clones, less than 97% observed once, and the top ten hold approximately 0.1%. Sequencing was carried out using naive CD8+ T cells sorted from blood. Every receptor here comes from a woman aged 30 to 39 in good health.

This clone came up a few times. The chain combines TRBV9 with TRBJ1-1; TRBD1 matches at 7 bases. Germline-derived CDR1 and CDR2 are SGDLS and YYNGEE. The CDR3 covers 16 residues. V gave up 3 bases and J gave up 5 bases; unmatched junction bases: 13. In DNA, the CDR3 is TGTGCCAGCAGCGGAAGACAGGGTTCGATGGGGACTGAAGCTTTCTTT. This sequence encodes CASSGRQGSMGTEAFF.

The J gene is TRBJ1-1, the V gene TRBV6-6; no clear D gene. In germline, CDR1 is MNHNY, CDR2 SVGAGI (reference sequence). The CDR3 has 13 amino acids. Between the trimmed V and J ends, which lost 3 bases and 1 base, there was a span of 6 bases. DNA for the CDR3: TGTGCCAGCAGTTATGAGCAGAACACTGAAGCTTTCTTT. It is translated as CASSYEQNTEAFF.

The chain carries TRBV28 and TRBJ2-1, with 9 bases aligning to TRBD2. The V segment lost 1 base and the J segment 4 bases; nucleotides outside the gene matches: 5. Germline V gene data show CDR1 as MDHEN and CDR2 as SYDVKM. The CDR3 totals 16 residues. CDR3 sequence (DNA): TGTGCCAGCAGTTTATCGGCTAGCGGGACTTACAATGAGCAGTTCTTC. It specifies CASSLSASGTYNEQFF.

The V and J genes are TRBV29-1 and TRBJ2-1, with 9 positions matching TRBD2. Germline CDR1 SQVTM, CDR2 ANQGSEA. The length of the CDR3 is 15 residues. J was trimmed by 4 bases and V by 2 bases; bases with no gene match: 6. CDR3 sequence: CSVETAGGGYNEQFF. CDR3 bases: TGCAGCGTTGAAACAGCGGGAGGTGGGTACAATGAGCAGTTCTTC.

This clone has only one observation. This chain links TRBV5-6 with TRBJ2-2; 7 nucleotides agree with TRBD2. V was clipped by 4 bases and J by 3 bases; unmatched bases: 9. The CDR3 contains 16 residues. Germline V lookup: CDR1 SGHDT, CDR2 YYEEEE. For the CDR3, the DNA is TGTGCCAGCAGCCCGAGCGGGAACCGATACACCGGGGAGCTGTTTTTT. Protein sequence: CASSPSGNRYTGELFF. The variable domain in full, completed from reference TRBV5-6 and TRBJ2-2, reads DAGVTQSPTHLIKTRGQQVTLRCSPKSGHDTVSWYQQALGQGPQFIFQYYEEEERQRGNFPDRFSGHQFPNYSSELNVNALLLGDSALYLCASSPSGNRYTGELFFGEGSRLTVL.

This sequence joins TRBV7-3 and TRBJ2-2; tentative D call: TRBD1 (6 bases). The germline CDR1 and CDR2 sequences are SGHTA and FQGTGA. Trimming removed 3 bases at V and 0 bases at J, with 8 bases between. The CDR3 totals 15 residues. The CDR3 sequence is CASSFGTTNTGELFF. DNA of the CDR3: TGTGCCAGCAGCTTCGGGACAACGAACACCGGGGAGCTGTTTTTT. The complete variable domain, with remaining parts taken from reference TRBV7-3 and TRBJ2-2, reads GAGVSQTPSNKVTEKGKYVELRCDPISGHTALYWYRQSLGQGPEFLIYFQGTGAADDSGLPNDRFFAVRPEGSVSTLKIQRTERGDSAVYLCASSFGTTNTGELFFGEGSRLTVL.

The chain has TRBV9 and TRBJ2-2, with D possibly TRBD2 on 5 matching bases. Per germline, CDR1 SGDLS and CDR2 YYNGEE. V lost 0 bases and J 5 bases, leaving 17 bases between the germline ends. The CDR3 has 17 residues. For the CDR3, the DNA is TGTGCCAGCAGCGTAGACATCTCAGGACTCGGAACCGGGGAGCTGTTTTTT. Translating gives CASSVDISGLGTGELFF.

This chain joins TRBV28 and TRBJ2-7, with D possibly TRBD2 on 5 matching bases. Germline V gene data show CDR1 as MDHEN and CDR2 as SYDVKM. With 2 bases removed from V and 1 base from J, the gap between germline ends came to 15 bases. The CDR3 totals 16 residues. The CDR3 nucleotides are TGTGCCAGCAGTTTAGACTTTAGCGACCTATCCTACGAGCAGTACTTC. This gives the protein CASSLDFSDLSYEQYF.

This chain joins TRBV19 and TRBJ1-4, with D unclear. CDR3 length: 16 residues. CDR1 is LNHDA, CDR2 SQIVND, per germline (reference sequence). Trimming took off 3 bases at V and 0 bases at J, with 11 bases between the two ends. In nucleotides, the CDR3 is TGTGCCAGTAGTATTGAGGAGTTATCAACTAATGAAAAACTGTTTTTT. It is translated as CASSIEELSTNEKLFF.

The genes are TRBV7-9 and TRBJ2-7; no clear D gene. V gave up 0 bases and J gave up 7 bases, with 10 bases separating them. From germline, CDR1 is SEHNR and CDR2 FQNEAQ (reference sequence). The CDR3 loop spans 13 amino acids. CDR3 DNA sequence: TGTGCCAGCAGCTTAGCGTCCCGGGTTGAGCAGTACTTC. Its translation: CASSLASRVEQYF.

The rearrangement joins TRBV4-1 to TRBJ2-7, with 14 positions matching TRBD2. Trimming took 0 bases from V and 3 from J; bases not matched to a gene: 1. The germline gives CDR1 MGHRA, CDR2 YSYEKL. This CDR3 has 16 residues. DNA of the CDR3: TGCGCCAGCAGCCAAGAGGGGACTAGCGGGAGCTACGAGCAGTACTTC. It encodes CASSQEGTSGSYEQYF.

The rearrangement links TRBV9 to TRBJ2-2; D is possibly TRBD1 (5 bases). There are 13 residues in the CDR3. In germline, CDR1 is SGDLS, CDR2 YYNGEE. Trimming pared 3 bases from V and 3 bases from J, leaving 6 bases between. CDR3 sequence: CASSEGYTGELFF. CDR3 in DNA: TGTGCCAGCAGCGAGGGGTACACCGGGGAGCTGTTTTTT.

The chain is built from TRBV12-5 and TRBJ1-2, with D unresolved. V was cut by 0 bases and J by 4 bases, with 12 bases left in between. Germline-derived CDR1 and CDR2 are LGHNT and FRNRAP. The CDR3 spans 15 residues. CDR3 protein: CASGLVGMEAYGYTF. The DNA for the CDR3 is TGTGCTAGTGGTTTGGTGGGGATGGAGGCCTATGGCTACACCTTC.

The V gene is TRBV7-8, the J gene TRBJ2-1; maybe TRBD1 (5 bases). Germline-derived CDR1 and CDR2 are SGHVS and FQNEAQ. V lost 3 bases to trimming and J lost 0 bases, with 9 bases between them. The CDR3 loop spans 15 amino acids. The CDR3 nucleotides read TGTGCCAGCAGCTTGGCAGGGTCCTCCTACAATGAGCAGTTCTTC. Its protein is CASSLAGSSYNEQFF.

This clone was observed a single time. The V and J genes are TRBV7-9 and TRBJ2-3; TRBD1 agrees at 7 bases. The germline gives CDR1 SEHNR, CDR2 FQNEAQ (reference sequence). V was pared by 4 bases and J by 3 bases, with 7 bases of the junction left unmatched. This CDR3 is built from 15 residues. The CDR3 reads CASSYQDRSTDTQYF. In DNA form, the CDR3 reads TGTGCCAGCAGCTACCAGGACAGGAGTACAGATACGCAGTATTTT.

The gene calls are TRBV27 and TRBJ2-1, with a tentative D call TRBD1 (6 bases). The germline V and J ends were trimmed by 4 bases and 7 bases, with 20 bases remaining between them. Germline V gene data show CDR1 as MNHEY and CDR2 as SMNVEV (reference sequence). This CDR3 has 16 residues. The CDR3 DNA reads TGTGCCAGCAGTTCCACGTACAGGGACCGGTGGAATGAGCAGTTCTTC. Residues: CASSSTYRDRWNEQFF.

The V call is TRBV4-1, the J call TRBJ1-5, with D possibly matching TRBD1 (5 bases). From germline, CDR1 is MGHRA and CDR2 YSYEKL. V lost 0 bases, J lost 5 bases, and 11 bases lay in between. This CDR3 has 15 amino acids. The CDR3 DNA is TGCGCCAGCAGCCAAGATAAAACAGGCTATCAGCCCCAGCATTTT. Translation: CASSQDKTGYQPQHF.

The chain carries TRBV28 and TRBJ1-2; no definite D call. From germline, CDR1 is MDHEN and CDR2 SYDVKM. This CDR3 is 13 amino acids long. V lost 6 bases and J lost 6, with 14 bases in between. The DNA for the CDR3 is TGTGCCAGCAGCTGGACGAGACTCGATGGCTACACCTTC. This codes for CASSWTRLDGYTF.

The chain combines TRBV7-8 with TRBJ1-5; D is ambiguous. V lost 5 bases and J 3 bases, leaving 8 bases between the germline ends. The CDR3 contains 13 residues. CDR1 and CDR2 (germline): SGHVS, FQNEAQ. The chain's CDR3 is CASSTIANQPQHF. The CDR3 DNA sequence: TGTGCCAGCAGCACGATAGCCAATCAGCCCCAGCATTTT.

The rearrangement uses TRBV28 and TRBJ2-2; 13 positions match TRBD2. Germline loops: CDR1 MDHEN, CDR2 SYDVKM. J was trimmed by 6 bases and V by 6 bases; bases with no gene match: 7. The CDR3 has 16 amino acids. DNA for the CDR3: TGTGCCAGCAGCCCCGGACTAGCGGGAGTGGCCGGGGAGCTGTTTTTT. This translates into CASSPGLAGVAGELFF. Using reference TRBV28 and TRBJ2-2 for the parts outside the CDR3, the full variable domain is DVKVTQSSRYLVKRTGEKVFLECVQDMDHENMFWYRQDPGLGLRLIYFSYDVKMKEKGDIPEGYSVSREKKERFSLILESASTNQTSMYLCASSPGLAGVAGELFFGEGSRLTVL.

The chain employs TRBV11-2 and TRBJ2-1, with D possibly matching TRBD1 (5 bases). The V gene's germline CDR1 is SGHAT and CDR2 FQNNGV. Trimming took 2 bases from V and 8 from J, leaving 13 bases between them. CDR3 length equals 14 residues. The CDR3 region is CASSLPDKGHEQFF. The CDR3 DNA sequence: TGTGCCAGCAGCTTACCGGATAAGGGGCATGAGCAGTTCTTC. Filled out from reference TRBV11-2 and TRBJ2-1, the complete variable domain reads EAGVAQSPRYKIIEKRQSVAFWCNPISGHATLYWYQQILGQGPKLLIQFQNNGVVDDSQLPKDRFSAERLKGVDSTLKIQPAKLEDSAVYLCASSLPDKGHEQFFGPGTRLTVL.

As DNA, the CDR3 is TGTGCCAGTACGCTAGCGGGAGGAAATGAGCAGTTCTTC. Amino acids: CASTLAGGNEQFF. The chain couples TRBV19 to TRBJ2-1; 11 nucleotides line up with TRBD2. Per the germline V gene, CDR1 is LNHDA and CDR2 is SQIVND (reference sequence). The CDR3 runs to 13 residues. Germline trimming cut 7 bases from V and 7 bases from J; bases unmatched to any gene: 3. Full variable domain (rest looked up from reference TRBV19 and TRBJ2-1): DGGITQSPKYLFRKEGQNVTLSCEQNLNHDAMYWYRQDPGQGLRLIYYSQIVNDFQKGDIAEGYSVSREKKESFPLTVTSAQKNPTAFYLCASTLAGGNEQFFGPGTRLTVL.

This chain joins TRBV7-9 and TRBJ2-3, with 7 bases that match TRBD2. This CDR3 has 16 residues. The J segment lost 4 bases and the V segment lost 6 bases, leaving 13 bases of the junction unmatched. Germline-derived CDR1 and CDR2 are SEHNR and FQNEAQ (reference sequence). The chain's CDR3 is CASSPPAGDPPDTQYF. CDR3 DNA: TGTGCCAGCAGTCCCCCTGCGGGAGACCCCCCAGATACGCAGTATTTT.